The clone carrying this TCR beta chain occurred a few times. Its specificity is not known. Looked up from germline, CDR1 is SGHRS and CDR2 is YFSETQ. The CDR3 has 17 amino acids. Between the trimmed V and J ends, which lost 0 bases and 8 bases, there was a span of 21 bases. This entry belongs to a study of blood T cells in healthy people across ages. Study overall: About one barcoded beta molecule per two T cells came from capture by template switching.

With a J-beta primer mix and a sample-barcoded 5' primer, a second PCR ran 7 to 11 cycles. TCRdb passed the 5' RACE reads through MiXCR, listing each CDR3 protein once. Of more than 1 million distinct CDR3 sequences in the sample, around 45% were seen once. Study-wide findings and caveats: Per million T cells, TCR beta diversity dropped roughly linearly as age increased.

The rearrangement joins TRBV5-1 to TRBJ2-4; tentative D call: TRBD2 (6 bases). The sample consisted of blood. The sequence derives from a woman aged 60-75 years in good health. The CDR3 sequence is CASSLGLRETEGYIQYF. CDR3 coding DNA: TGCGCCAGCAGCTTGGGACTTCGAGAAACGGAGGGGTACATTCAGTACTTC.